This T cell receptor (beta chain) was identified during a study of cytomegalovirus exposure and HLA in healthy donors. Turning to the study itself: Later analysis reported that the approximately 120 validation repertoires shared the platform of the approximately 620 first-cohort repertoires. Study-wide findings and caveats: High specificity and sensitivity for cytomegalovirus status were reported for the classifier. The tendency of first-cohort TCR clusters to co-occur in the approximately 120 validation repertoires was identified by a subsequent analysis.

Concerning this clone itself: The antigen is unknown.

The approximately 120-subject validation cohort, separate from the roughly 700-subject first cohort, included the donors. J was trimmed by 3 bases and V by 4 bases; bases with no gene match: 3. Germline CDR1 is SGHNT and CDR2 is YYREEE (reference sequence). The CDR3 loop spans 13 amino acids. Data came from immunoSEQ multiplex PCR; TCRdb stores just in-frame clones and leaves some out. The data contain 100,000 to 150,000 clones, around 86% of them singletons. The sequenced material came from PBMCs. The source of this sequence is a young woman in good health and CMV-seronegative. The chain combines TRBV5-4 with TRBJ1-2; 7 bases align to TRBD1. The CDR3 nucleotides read TGTGCCAGCAGCCAAGGACAGGACTATGGCTACACCTTC. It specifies CASSQGQDYGYTF.